Presented here are 14 T cell receptor beta chains from one specimen sequenced in a study of blood T cell repertoires in COVID-19. Repertoires were generated with immunoSEQ multiplex PCR, while TCRdb's copy carries only in-frame clones and drops some. The table lists 400,000 or so clones, roughly 90% of them singletons. Sequenced material: PBMCs or T cells enriched from blood (not recorded which). These receptors all come from a middle-aged woman with acute COVID-19.

The chain has TRBV3-1 (or the pseudogene TRBV3-2) and TRBJ2-1; 7 bases map to TRBD1. This CDR3 is 15 amino acids long. V trimming: 2 bases; J trimming: 8 bases; junction bases outside the gene matches: 9. CDR1 and CDR2 (germline): LGHDT, YNNKEL (reference sequence). Written as DNA, the CDR3 is TGTGCCAGCAGCCAATCCGACAGGGTGATCGATGAGCAGTTCTTC. This translates into CASSQSDRVIDEQFF.

The V and J genes are TRBV19 and TRBJ1-5; tentatively, D is TRBD1 (5 bases). V was clipped by 2 bases and J by 0 bases, with 5 bases between them. The CDR3 has 14 residues. In germline, CDR1 is LNHDA, CDR2 SQIVND (reference sequence). The CDR3 loop is CASSIQGSNQPQHF. The CDR3 bases are TGTGCCAGTAGTATACAGGGTAGCAATCAGCCCCAGCATTTT.

The rearrangement joins TRBV28 to TRBJ1-1; 9 bases line up with TRBD1. Unmatched junction bases numbered 4, after V lost 5 bases and J lost 3 bases. Looked up from germline, CDR1 is MDHEN and CDR2 is SYDVKM. The CDR3 runs 14 residues. The CDR3 sequence is CASSIQGAYTEAFF. The CDR3 bases are TGTGCCAGCAGTATACAGGGGGCGTACACTGAAGCTTTCTTT.

This chain uses TRBV9 with TRBJ1-2; the match to TRBD1 covers 7 bases. The length of the CDR3 is 13 residues. With 4 bases clipped from V and 6 bases from J, the junction kept 6 bases outside the gene matches. Germline-derived CDR1 and CDR2 are SGDLS and YYNGEE. CDR3 in DNA: TGTGCCAGCAGCAAGGAGGGGGCCGATGGCTACACCTTC. Its translation is CASSKEGADGYTF.

The CDR3 sequence is CASSQTGQGGEKLFF. Written as DNA, the CDR3 is TGTGCCAGCAGCCAAACTGGACAGGGCGGCGAAAAACTGTTTTTT. The V gene is TRBV3-1 (or the pseudogene TRBV3-2), the J gene TRBJ1-4, with 8 bases identical to TRBD1. This CDR3 region has 15 residues. Germline lookup yields CDR1 LGHDT and CDR2 YNNKEL (reference sequence). The V gene end was trimmed by 2 bases and the J gene end by 8 bases; junction bases not matched to a gene: 7.

V is TRBV11-3 and J is TRBJ2-2; 11 bases map to TRBD1. Germline V CDR1 and CDR2: SGHNT, YENEEA. Trimming took 4 bases from V and 7 from J; bases not matched to a gene: 5. This CDR3 spans 15 amino acids. CDR3 residues: CASSSRTGGNGELFF. Here the CDR3 DNA reads TGTGCCAGCAGCTCGCGGACAGGGGGCAACGGGGAGCTGTTTTTT.

The chain couples TRBV10-3 to TRBJ2-5, with 8 bases aligning to TRBD2. V was clipped by 5 bases and J by 5 bases; unmatched bases: 4. Germline values: CDR1 ENHRY, CDR2 SYGVKD. This CDR3 region has 13 residues. The CDR3 loop is CAISSGGPETQYF. The CDR3 nucleotides read TGTGCCATCAGTTCGGGGGGGCCGGAGACCCAGTACTTC.

V and J are TRBV5-1 and TRBJ2-3; 9 nucleotides line up with TRBD2. This CDR3 contains 15 residues. With 7 bases clipped from V and 2 bases from J, the junction kept 8 bases outside the gene matches. Per germline, CDR1 SGHRS and CDR2 YFSETQ. The CDR3 nucleotides are TGCGCCAGCTTCGCGCTAGCGGGGCACACAGATACGCAGTATTTT. Translated: CASFALAGHTDTQYF.

V usage is TRBV5-5 and J usage is TRBJ2-2, with a possible D match to TRBD2 (5 bases). Trimming removed 4 bases from V and 4 bases from J, with 14 bases in between. Germline-derived CDR1 and CDR2 are SGHKS and YYEKEE (reference sequence). CDR3 length: 15 amino acids. As DNA, the CDR3 is TGTGCCAGCAGCCCCCTAGCTGGAACCACCGGGGAGCTGTTTTTT. It codes for CASSPLAGTTGELFF.

With regard to this clone: The germline gene is not matched at one end of the junction; a read error may be the cause. This chain connects TRBV3-1 (or the pseudogene TRBV3-2) to TRBJ1-4, with 7 bases lining up with TRBD1. This CDR3 contains 15 residues. Looked up from germline, CDR1 is LGHDT and CDR2 is YNNKEL (reference sequence). For the CDR3, the DNA is TGTGCCAGCAGCAAAGATACGGGACAGCATGAAAAACTGTTTTTT. Translating it yields CASSKDTGQHEKLFF.

This chain joins TRBV7-2 and TRBJ1-1; no clear D gene. This CDR3 contains 13 residues. V gave up 0 bases and J gave up 10 bases, with 12 bases separating them. Germline lookup yields CDR1 SGHTA and CDR2 FQGNSA. The CDR3 coding sequence is TGTGCCAGCAGCTTAGCTGGGTCCGGCGGAGCTTTCTTT. This encodes CASSLAGSGGAFF.

The chain recombines TRBV3-1 (or the pseudogene TRBV3-2) with TRBJ2-1; 10 bases fit TRBD2. The V gene end was trimmed by 4 bases and the J gene end by 5 bases; junction bases not matched to a gene: 8. The germline V gene encodes CDR1 LGHDT and CDR2 YNNKEL (reference sequence). The CDR3 extends over 16 amino acids. In DNA form, the CDR3 reads TGTGCCAGCAGCCGGAGGCTAGCGGGGGACGACAATGAGCAGTTCTTC. This encodes CASSRRLAGDDNEQFF.

Only one count was recorded for this clone. The V and J genes are TRBV24-1 and TRBJ2-1, with 13 bases aligning to TRBD2. From germline, CDR1 is KGHDR and CDR2 SFDVKD. V was clipped by 0 bases and J by 3 bases; unmatched bases: 1. The CDR3 extends over 17 amino acids. The CDR3 protein is CATSDLGTSGDYNEQFF. For the CDR3, the DNA is TGTGCCACCAGTGATTTGGGGACTAGCGGGGACTACAATGAGCAGTTCTTC.

The J gene is TRBJ2-7, the V gene TRBV12-5; the match to TRBD2 covers 7 bases. CDR1 is LGHNT, CDR2 FRNRAP, per germline. With V trimmed by 6 bases and J by 4 bases, 3 bases remained unmatched. CDR3 length equals 12 residues. The CDR3 spells CASGWREYEQYF. In nucleotides, the CDR3 is TGTGCTAGTGGGTGGCGGGAGTACGAGCAGTACTTC.